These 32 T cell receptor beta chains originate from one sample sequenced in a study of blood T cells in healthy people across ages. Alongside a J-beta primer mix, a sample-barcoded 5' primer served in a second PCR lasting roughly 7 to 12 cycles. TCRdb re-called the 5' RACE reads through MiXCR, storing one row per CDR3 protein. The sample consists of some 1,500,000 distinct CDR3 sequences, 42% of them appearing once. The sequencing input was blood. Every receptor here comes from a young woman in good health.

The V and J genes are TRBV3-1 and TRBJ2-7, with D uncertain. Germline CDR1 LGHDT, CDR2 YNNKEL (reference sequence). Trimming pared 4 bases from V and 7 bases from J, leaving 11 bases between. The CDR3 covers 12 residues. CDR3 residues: CASSREIREQYF. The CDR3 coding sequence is TGTGCCAGCAGCCGAGAGATTAGGGAGCAGTACTTC.

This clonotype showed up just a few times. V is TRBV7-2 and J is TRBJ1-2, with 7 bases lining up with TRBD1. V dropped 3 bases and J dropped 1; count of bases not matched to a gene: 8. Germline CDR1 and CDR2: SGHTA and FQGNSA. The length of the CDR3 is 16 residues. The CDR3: CASSFLPGQINYGYTF. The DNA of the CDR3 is TGTGCCAGCAGCTTCCTACCGGGACAGATTAACTATGGCTACACCTTC.

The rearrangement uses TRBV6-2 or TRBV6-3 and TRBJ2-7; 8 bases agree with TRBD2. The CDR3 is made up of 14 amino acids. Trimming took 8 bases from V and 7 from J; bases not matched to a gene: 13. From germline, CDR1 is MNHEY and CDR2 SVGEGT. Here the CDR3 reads CASAEAGGYNEQYF. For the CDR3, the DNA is TGTGCCAGCGCCGAGGCGGGGGGATACAATGAGCAGTACTTC.

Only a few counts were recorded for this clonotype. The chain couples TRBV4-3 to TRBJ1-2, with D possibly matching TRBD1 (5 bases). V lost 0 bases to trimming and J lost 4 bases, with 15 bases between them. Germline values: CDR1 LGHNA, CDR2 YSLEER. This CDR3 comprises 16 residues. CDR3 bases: TGCGCCAGCAGCCAAGAAGGGGACGGAACTTTCTATGGCTACACCTTC. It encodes CASSQEGDGTFYGYTF.

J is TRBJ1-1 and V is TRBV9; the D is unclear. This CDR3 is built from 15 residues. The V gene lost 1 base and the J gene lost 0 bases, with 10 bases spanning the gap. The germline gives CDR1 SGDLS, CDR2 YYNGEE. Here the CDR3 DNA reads TGTGCCAGCAGCGTATCTGGACGGATGAACACTGAAGCTTTCTTT. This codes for CASSVSGRMNTEAFF.

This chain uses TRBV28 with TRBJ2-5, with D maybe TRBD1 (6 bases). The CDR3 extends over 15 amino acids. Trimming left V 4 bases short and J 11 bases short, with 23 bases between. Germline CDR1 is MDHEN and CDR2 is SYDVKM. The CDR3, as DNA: TGTGCCAGCAGTTCTCGGTGGAAGGGGACAAATGAGCAGTACTTC. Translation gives CASSSRWKGTNEQYF.

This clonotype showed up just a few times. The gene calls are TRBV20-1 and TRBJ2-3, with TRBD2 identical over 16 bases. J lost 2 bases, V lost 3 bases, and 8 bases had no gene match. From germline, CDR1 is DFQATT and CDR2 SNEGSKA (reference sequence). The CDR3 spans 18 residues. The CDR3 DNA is TGCAGTGCTAGGGACCCGGGACTAGCGGGGGGGTCCACAGATACGCAGTATTTT. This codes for CSARDPGLAGGSTDTQYF.

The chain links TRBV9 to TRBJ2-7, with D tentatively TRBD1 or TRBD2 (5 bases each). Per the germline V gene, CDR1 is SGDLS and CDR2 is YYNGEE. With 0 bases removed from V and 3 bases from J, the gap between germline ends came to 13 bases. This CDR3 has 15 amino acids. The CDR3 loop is CASSVVGTGDYEQYF. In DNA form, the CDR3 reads TGTGCCAGCAGCGTAGTCGGGACCGGGGACTACGAGCAGTACTTC.

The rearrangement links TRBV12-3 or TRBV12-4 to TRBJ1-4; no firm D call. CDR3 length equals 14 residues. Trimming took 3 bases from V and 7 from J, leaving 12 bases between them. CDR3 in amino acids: CASSFGPGFEKLFF. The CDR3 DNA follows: TGTGCCAGCAGTTTTGGTCCGGGATTTGAAAAACTGTTTTTT.

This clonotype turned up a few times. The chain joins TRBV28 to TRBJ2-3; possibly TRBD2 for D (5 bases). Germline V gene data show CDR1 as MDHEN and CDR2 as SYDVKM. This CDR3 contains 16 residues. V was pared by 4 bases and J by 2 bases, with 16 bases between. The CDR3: CASSSLWSGVTDTQYF. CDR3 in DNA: TGTGCCAGCAGTTCCCTCTGGAGCGGCGTCACAGATACGCAGTATTTT.

The CDR3 sequence is CASSRPGGSTNYGYTF. The CDR3 DNA is TGCGCCAGCAGCCGCCCAGGGGGGTCAACGAACTATGGCTACACCTTC. The chain has TRBV4-1 and TRBJ1-2, with 7 bases that match TRBD1. Germline trimming cut 4 bases from V and 2 bases from J; bases unmatched to any gene: 10. Per germline, CDR1 MGHRA and CDR2 YSYEKL. The CDR3 is made up of 16 amino acids.

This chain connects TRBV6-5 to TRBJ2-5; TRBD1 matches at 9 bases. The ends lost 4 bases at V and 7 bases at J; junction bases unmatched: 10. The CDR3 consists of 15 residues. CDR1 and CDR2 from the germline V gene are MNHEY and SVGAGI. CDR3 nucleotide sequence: TGTGCCAGCAGTTTTTCACAGGGGGCGGTGCTGACCCAGTACTTC. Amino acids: CASSFSQGAVLTQYF.

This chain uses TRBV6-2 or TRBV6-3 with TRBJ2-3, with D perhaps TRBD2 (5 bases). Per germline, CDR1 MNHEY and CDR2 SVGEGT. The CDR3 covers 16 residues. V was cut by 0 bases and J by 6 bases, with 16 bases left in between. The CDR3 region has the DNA TGTGCCAGCAGTTACTCTCAGCGGCGGCTTAAGGATACGCAGTATTTT. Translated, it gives CASSYSQRRLKDTQYF.

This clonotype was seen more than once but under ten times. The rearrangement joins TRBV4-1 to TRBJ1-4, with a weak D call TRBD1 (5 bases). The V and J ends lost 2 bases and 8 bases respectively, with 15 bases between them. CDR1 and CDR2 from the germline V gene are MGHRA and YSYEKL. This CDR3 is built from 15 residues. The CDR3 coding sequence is TGCGCCAGCAGCCAAACGAGGGGCCTAGGGGAAAAACTGTTTTTT. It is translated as CASSQTRGLGEKLFF.

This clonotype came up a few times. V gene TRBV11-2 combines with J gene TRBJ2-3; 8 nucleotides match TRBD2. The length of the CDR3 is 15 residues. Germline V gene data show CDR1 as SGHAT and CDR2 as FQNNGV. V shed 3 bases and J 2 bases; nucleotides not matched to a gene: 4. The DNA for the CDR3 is TGTGCCAGCAGCTTCCAGCGGGGGAACACAGATACGCAGTATTTT. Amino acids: CASSFQRGNTDTQYF.

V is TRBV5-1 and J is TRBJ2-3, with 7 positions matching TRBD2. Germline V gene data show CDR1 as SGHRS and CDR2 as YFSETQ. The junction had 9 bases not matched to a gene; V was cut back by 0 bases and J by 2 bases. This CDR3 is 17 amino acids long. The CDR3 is CASSLDGTTSITDTQYF. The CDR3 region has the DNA TGCGCCAGCAGCTTGGATGGGACTACCTCGATCACAGATACGCAGTATTTT.

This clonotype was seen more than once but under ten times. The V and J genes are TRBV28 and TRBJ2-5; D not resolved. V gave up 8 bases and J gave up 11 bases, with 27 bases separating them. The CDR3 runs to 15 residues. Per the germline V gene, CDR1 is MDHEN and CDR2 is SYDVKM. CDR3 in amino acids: CASRPPSRGYNEQYF. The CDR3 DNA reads TGTGCCAGCCGTCCCCCTAGTCGAGGCTACAATGAGCAGTACTTC.

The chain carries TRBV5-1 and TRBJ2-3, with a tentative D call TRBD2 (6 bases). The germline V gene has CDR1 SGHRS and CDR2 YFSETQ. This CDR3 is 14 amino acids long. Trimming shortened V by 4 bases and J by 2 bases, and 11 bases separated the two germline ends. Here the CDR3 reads CASSIGLPTDTQYF. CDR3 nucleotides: TGCGCCAGCAGCATCGGACTACCCACAGATACGCAGTATTTT.

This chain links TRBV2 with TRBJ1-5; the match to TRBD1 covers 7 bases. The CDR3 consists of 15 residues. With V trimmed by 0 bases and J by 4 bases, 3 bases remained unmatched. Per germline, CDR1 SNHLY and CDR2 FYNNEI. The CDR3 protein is CASSEAGTVNQPQHF. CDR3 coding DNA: TGTGCCAGCAGTGAAGCGGGGACAGTTAATCAGCCCCAGCATTTT.

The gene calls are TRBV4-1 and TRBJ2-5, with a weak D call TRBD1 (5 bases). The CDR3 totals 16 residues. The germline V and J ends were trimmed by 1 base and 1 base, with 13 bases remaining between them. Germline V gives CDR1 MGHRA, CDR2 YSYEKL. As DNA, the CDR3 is TGCGCCAGCAGCCAAGCCCTATTGACAGTCCAAGAGACCCAGTACTTC. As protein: CASSQALLTVQETQYF.

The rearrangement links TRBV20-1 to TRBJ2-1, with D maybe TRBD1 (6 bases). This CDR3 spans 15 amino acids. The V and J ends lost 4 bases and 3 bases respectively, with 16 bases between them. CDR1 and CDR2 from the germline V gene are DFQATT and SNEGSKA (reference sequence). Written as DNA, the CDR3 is TGCAGTGCTATCCATGAAGGGGGTCGCTACAATGAGCAGTTCTTC. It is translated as CSAIHEGGRYNEQFF.

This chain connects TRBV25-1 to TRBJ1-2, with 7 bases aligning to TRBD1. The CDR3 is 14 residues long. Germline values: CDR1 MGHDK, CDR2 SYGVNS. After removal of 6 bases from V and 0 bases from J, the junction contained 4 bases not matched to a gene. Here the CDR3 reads CASRGDSPNYGYTF. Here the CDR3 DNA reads TGTGCCAGCAGGGGGGACAGTCCTAACTATGGCTACACCTTC.

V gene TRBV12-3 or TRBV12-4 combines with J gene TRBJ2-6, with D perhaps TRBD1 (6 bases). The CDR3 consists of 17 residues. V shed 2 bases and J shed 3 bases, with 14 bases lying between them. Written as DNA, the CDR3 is TGTGCCAGCAGTTTAACGCTAGGGGGTGGTGGGGCCAACGTCCTGACTTTC. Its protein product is CASSLTLGGGGANVLTF.

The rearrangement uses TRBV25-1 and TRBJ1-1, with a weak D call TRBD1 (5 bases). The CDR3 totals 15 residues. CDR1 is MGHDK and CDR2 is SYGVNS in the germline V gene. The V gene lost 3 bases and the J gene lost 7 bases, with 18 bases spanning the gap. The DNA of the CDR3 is TGTGCCAGCAGTGATCACAGGCCCGAGCCCATTGAAGCTTTCTTT. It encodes CASSDHRPEPIEAFF.

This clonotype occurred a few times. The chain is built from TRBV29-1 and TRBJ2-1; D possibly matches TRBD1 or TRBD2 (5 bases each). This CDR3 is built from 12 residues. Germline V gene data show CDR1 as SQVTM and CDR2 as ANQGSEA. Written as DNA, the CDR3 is TGCGTGGGGCTAGCAGACTACAATGAGCAGTTCTTC. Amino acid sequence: CVGLADYNEQFF.

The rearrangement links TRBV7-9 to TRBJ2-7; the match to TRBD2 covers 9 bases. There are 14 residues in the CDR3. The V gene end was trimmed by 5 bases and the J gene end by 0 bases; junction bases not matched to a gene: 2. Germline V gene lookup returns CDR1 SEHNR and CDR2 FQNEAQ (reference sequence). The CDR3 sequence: CASSRLAVSYEQYF. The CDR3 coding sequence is TGTGCCAGCAGCCGACTAGCGGTCTCCTACGAGCAGTACTTC.

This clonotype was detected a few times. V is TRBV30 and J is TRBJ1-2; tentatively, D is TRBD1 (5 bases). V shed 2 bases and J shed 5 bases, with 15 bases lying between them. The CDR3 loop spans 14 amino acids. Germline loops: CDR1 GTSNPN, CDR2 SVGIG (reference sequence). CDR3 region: CAWSPTRVGYGYTF. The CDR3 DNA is TGTGCCTGGAGTCCGACCAGGGTAGGGTATGGCTACACCTTC.

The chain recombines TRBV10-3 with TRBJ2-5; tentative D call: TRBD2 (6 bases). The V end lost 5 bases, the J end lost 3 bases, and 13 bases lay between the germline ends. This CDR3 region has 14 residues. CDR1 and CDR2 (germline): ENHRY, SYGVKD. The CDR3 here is CAISPLGGKETQYF. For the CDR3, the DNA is TGTGCCATCAGTCCGTTGGGGGGAAAAGAGACCCAGTACTTC.

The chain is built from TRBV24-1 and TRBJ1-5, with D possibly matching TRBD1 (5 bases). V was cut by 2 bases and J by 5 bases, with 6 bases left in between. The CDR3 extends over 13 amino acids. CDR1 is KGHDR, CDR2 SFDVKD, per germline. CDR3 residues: CATSDWGDQPQHF. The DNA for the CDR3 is TGTGCCACCAGTGATTGGGGGGATCAGCCCCAGCATTTT.

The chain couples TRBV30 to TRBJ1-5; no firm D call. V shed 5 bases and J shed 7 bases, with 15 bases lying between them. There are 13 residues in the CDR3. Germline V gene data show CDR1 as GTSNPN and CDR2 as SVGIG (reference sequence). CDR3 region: CAWAVKWAQPQHF. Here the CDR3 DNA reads TGTGCCTGGGCGGTGAAATGGGCCCAGCCCCAGCATTTT.

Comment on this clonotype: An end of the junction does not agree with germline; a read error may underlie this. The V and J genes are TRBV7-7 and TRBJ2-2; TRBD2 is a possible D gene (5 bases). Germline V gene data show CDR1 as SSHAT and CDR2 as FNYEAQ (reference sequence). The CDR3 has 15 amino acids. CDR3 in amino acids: CASSLDGANTGELFF. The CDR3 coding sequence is TGTGCTAGCAGCTTAGACGGGGCGAACACCGGGGAGCTGTTTTTT.

The CDR3: CASSHNGQYSNQPQHF. For the CDR3, the DNA is TGTGCCAGTAGTCACAACGGACAGTATAGCAATCAGCCCCAGCATTTT. The V and J genes are TRBV19 and TRBJ1-5; perhaps TRBD1 as D (6 bases). Trimming stripped 5 bases from V and 0 bases from J, with 14 bases between. Germline CDR1 and CDR2: LNHDA and SQIVND (reference sequence). This CDR3 comprises 16 residues. Based on the CDR3 plus reference TRBV19 and TRBJ1-5, the full variable domain is DGGITQSPKYLFRKEGQNVTLSCEQNLNHDAMYWYRQDPGQGLRLIYYSQIVNDFQKGDIAEGYSVSREKKESFPLTVTSAQKNPTAFYLCASSHNGQYSNQPQHFGDGTRLSIL.